Each of the 7 T cell receptor beta chains below was sequenced from the same sample in a study of cytomegalovirus exposure and HLA in healthy donors. 13 Jbeta primers and 60 Vbeta primers were used for the PCR. TCRdb's table, derived via immunoSEQ multiplex PCR, lists solely in-frame clones and lacks some. Of roughly 120,000 clones in the sample, about three quarters were seen once. The sequenced sample consisted of PBMCs. Receptors were obtained from a woman aged 55 to 70 in good health and CMV-seropositive.

The genes are TRBV7-2 and TRBJ2-7; TRBD1 agrees at 9 bases. The length of the CDR3 is 14 residues. From germline, CDR1 is SGHTA and CDR2 FQGNSA. V lost 5 bases, J lost 5 bases, and 7 bases stayed unmatched. CDR3 sequence reads: CASSQGQGFHEQYF. CDR3 bases: TGTGCCAGCAGCCAAGGACAGGGGTTCCACGAGCAGTACTTC.

The chain employs TRBV5-6 and TRBJ1-1; TRBD1 agrees at 7 bases. J lost 2 bases, V lost 4 bases, and 5 bases had no gene match. Germline V gene data show CDR1 as SGHDT and CDR2 as YYEEEE. The CDR3 is 14 residues long. The CDR3 DNA sequence: TGTGCCAGCAGCGTGGGACAGCAAAACACTGAAGCTTTCTTT. Its translation: CASSVGQQNTEAFF.

This sequence joins TRBV5-8 and TRBJ1-6; D perhaps matches TRBD1 (6 bases). Germline loops: CDR1 SGHTS, CDR2 YDEGEE. V was pared by 0 bases and J by 6 bases, with 22 bases between. The CDR3 runs 19 residues. The CDR3 coding sequence is TGTGCCAGCAGCTTGGATGGGGCCCGCAGGGGTCGAGCTAATTCACCCCTCCACTTT. It specifies CASSLDGARRGRANSPLHF.

The rearrangement joins TRBV21-1 to TRBJ2-1; TRBD2 is taken as the D call from the table, unchecked against the DNA. TRBV21-1 is marked as a pseudogene. The CDR3 length is 21 residues. The CDR3 protein is CASSKGQMLAGGKGSYNEQFF. CDR3 sequence (DNA): TGTGCCAGCAGCAAGGGCCAGATGCTAGCGGGAGGGAAAGGCTCCTACAATGAGCAGTTCTTC.

The J gene is TRBJ1-1, the V gene TRBV18, with D tentatively TRBD1 (6 bases). Germline V gene lookup returns CDR1 KGHSH and CDR2 LQKENI. This CDR3 contains 16 residues. V was trimmed by 4 bases and J by 5 bases, leaving 20 bases between them. The CDR3 protein is CASSRFNRGTGTEAFF. DNA of the CDR3: TGTGCCAGCTCACGATTCAATAGGGGGACGGGGACTGAAGCTTTCTTT.

The chain combines TRBV5-4 with TRBJ1-2, with TRBD1 identical over 11 bases. This CDR3 has 17 residues. Germline CDR1 is SGHNT and CDR2 is YYREEE (reference sequence). J gave up 12 bases and V 3 bases, and 19 bases lay outside the gene matches. The CDR3 nucleotides are TGTGCCAGCAGCTCCCCGGGACAGGGGGACCCCGCCGGTGTTAACACCTTC. It encodes CASSSPGQGDPAGVNTF.

V is TRBV2 and J is TRBJ2-7; the D gene is possibly TRBD2 (7 bases). V lost 1 base to trimming and J lost 6 bases, with 16 bases between them. The CDR3 has 15 amino acids. Looked up from germline, CDR1 is SNHLY and CDR2 is FYNNEI. CDR3 nucleotide sequence: TGTGCCAGCAGTGAAGTAGGGGGGGCAGCCTCCGAGCAGTACTTC. Translated: CASSEVGGAASEQYF.